Listed here is a single T cell receptor beta chain. The antigen remains unidentified. Primers used in a second PCR of roughly 7 to 11 cycles were a sample-barcoded 5' primer and a J-beta primer mix. TCRdb fed the 5' RACE reads into MiXCR, producing one record per CDR3 protein. Altogether hundreds of thousands of distinct CDR3 sequences are present, under 55% being singletons, with the ten largest covering about 22%. The study isolated at least 6.5 million PBMCs from each sample. Total RNA was extracted at no less than 5 micrograms per sample. The data were obtained in a study of blood T cells in healthy people across ages. V was cut by 4 bases and J by 5 bases, with 9 bases left in between. Per the germline V gene, CDR1 is LGHDT and CDR2 is YNNKEL (reference sequence). This CDR3 spans 12 amino acids. Study-wide findings and caveats: Measured against age, TCR beta diversity per million T cells decreased in a roughly linear manner.

Sequenced input: blood. This TCR came from an older man in good health. The rearrangement joins TRBV3-1 to TRBJ2-7; D is undetermined. This chain's CDR3 is CASSPGGHEQYF. The CDR3 nucleotides read TGTGCCAGCAGCCCAGGTGGCCACGAGCAGTACTTC.